The 9 T cell receptor beta chains below were found in one sample sequenced in a study of PD-L1 blockade in urothelial cancer. Time point reported: peripheral blood 6 weeks after treatment start. Libraries were prepared by immunoSEQ multiplex PCR; TCRdb keeps only in-frame clonotypes and omits some of them. The sample lists 95,000 to 150,000 clones, more than 75% seen once, with roughly 2.3% in the top ten. The input for sequencing was PBMCs, taken around atezolizumab (anti-PD-L1) treatment. The receptor set was obtained from a man aged 50-59 years with urothelial cancer.

The chain links TRBV30 to TRBJ2-7, with D tentatively TRBD1 (5 bases). The V gene lost 4 bases and the J gene lost 6 bases, with 10 bases spanning the gap. The CDR3 consists of 11 residues. CDR1 is GTSNPN, CDR2 SVGIG, per germline (reference sequence). The CDR3 DNA reads as TGTGCCTGGACACAGGATCGCGAGCAGTACTTC. Its translation is CAWTQDREQYF.

V is TRBV11-2 and J is TRBJ2-7, with TRBD1 identical over 7 bases. Germline values: CDR1 SGHAT, CDR2 FQNNGV. The CDR3 runs 17 residues. V shed 0 bases and J 3 bases; nucleotides not matched to a gene: 11. Written as DNA, the CDR3 is TGTGCCAGCAGCTTAGATGATTGGGACAGAACTTTCTACGAGCAGTACTTC. It specifies CASSLDDWDRTFYEQYF.

V is TRBV4-2 and J is TRBJ2-1; 7 bases match TRBD2. Germline V gene data show CDR1 as LGHNA and CDR2 as YNFKEQ. The CDR3 runs 19 residues. With 0 bases clipped from V and 5 bases from J, the junction kept 16 bases outside the gene matches. The CDR3 nucleotides are TGTGCCAGCAGCCAAGATTTACTTTCCGGTGGGGGGGGAAACAATGAGCAGTTCTTC. This encodes CASSQDLLSGGGGNNEQFF.

This clone was recorded once. This sequence joins TRBV7-9 and TRBJ1-1; 7 nucleotides match TRBD1. Germline CDR1 is SEHNR and CDR2 is FQNEAQ (reference sequence). This CDR3 is 14 amino acids long. The J segment lost 0 bases and the V segment lost 3 bases, leaving 1 base of the junction unmatched. The CDR3 coding sequence is TGTGCCAGCAGCTTCCAGGGGGTGAACACTGAAGCTTTCTTT. Its protein product is CASSFQGVNTEAFF.

The V gene is TRBV28, the J gene TRBJ2-1; D is uncertain. The length of the CDR3 is 17 residues. The ends were cut back, 5 bases at V and 8 bases at J, with 25 bases in the middle. Germline CDR1 MDHEN, CDR2 SYDVKM. In DNA, the CDR3 is TGTGCCAGCAGTCCAACTTCCCCTAGACGGTATGGTCATGAGCAGTTCTTC. Its protein is CASSPTSPRRYGHEQFF.

This chain uses TRBV19 with TRBJ2-3; TRBD2 matches 8 bases. V dropped 5 bases and J dropped 0; count of bases not matched to a gene: 7. From germline, CDR1 is LNHDA and CDR2 SQIVND (reference sequence). There are 16 residues in the CDR3. The CDR3: CASSPTSGASTDTQYF. The CDR3 nucleotides are TGTGCCAGTAGTCCAACTAGCGGTGCTAGCACAGATACGCAGTATTTT. The full variable domain, with the rest looked up from reference TRBV19 and TRBJ2-3, is DGGITQSPKYLFRKEGQNVTLSCEQNLNHDAMYWYRQDPGQGLRLIYYSQIVNDFQKGDIAEGYSVSREKKESFPLTVTSAQKNPTAFYLCASSPTSGASTDTQYFGPGTRLTVL.

The chain recombines TRBV18 with TRBJ2-7, with TRBD2 identical over 9 bases. Unmatched junction bases numbered 4, after V lost 4 bases and J lost 3 bases. Germline V lookup: CDR1 KGHSH, CDR2 LQKENI. The CDR3 is made up of 14 amino acids. The CDR3 sequence: CASSLTTSGYEQYF. For the CDR3, the DNA is TGTGCCAGCTCACTGACGACTAGCGGCTACGAGCAGTACTTC. Looking up the rest from reference TRBV18 and TRBJ2-7 gives the full variable domain: NAGVMQNPRHLVRRRGQEARLRCSPMKGHSHVYWYRQLPEEGLKFMVYLQKENIIDESGMPKERFSAEFPKEGPSILRIQQVVRGDSAAYFCASSLTTSGYEQYFGPGTRLTVT.

V gene TRBV19 combines with J gene TRBJ2-7; 11 bases match TRBD1. The V gene's germline CDR1 is LNHDA and CDR2 SQIVND (reference sequence). J was trimmed by 6 bases and V by 5 bases; bases with no gene match: 12. This CDR3 has 16 amino acids. CDR3 amino acids: CASSRRGTGGVGEQYF. The CDR3 nucleotides read TGTGCCAGTAGTCGGCGGGGGACAGGGGGGGTCGGCGAGCAGTACTTC.

The V call is TRBV30, the J call TRBJ2-7; 10 bases fit TRBD1. The CDR3 consists of 12 residues. The germline gives CDR1 GTSNPN, CDR2 SVGIG (reference sequence). Unmatched junction bases numbered 6, after V lost 7 bases and J lost 6 bases. The chain's CDR3 is CAYDRGPREQYF. The CDR3 region has the DNA TGTGCCTACGACAGGGGGCCTCGCGAGCAGTACTTC. The variable domain in full, completed from reference TRBV30 and TRBJ2-7, reads SQTIHQWPATLVQPVGSPLSLECTVEGTSNPNLYWYRQAAGRGLQLLFYSVGIGQISSEVPQNLSASRPQDRQFILSSKKLLLSDSGFYLCAYDRGPREQYFGPGTRLTVT.